This record concerns one TCR beta chain sequence. Its antigen is currently unknown. The data stem from a study of early stage breast cancer tumors. Study-level points and caveats: Most shared enriched TCRB sequences were commonly generated ones. Comparing each tissue with blood distinguished tumor from normal in 14 of 16 patients. Unsorted bulk genomic DNA sequencing lacked pairing and functional marker data.

Germline loops: CDR1 SGHTA, CDR2 FQGNSA. The V gene end was trimmed by 5 bases and the J gene end by 4 bases; junction bases not matched to a gene: 4. CDR3 length equals 14 residues. Assay used: immunoSEQ multiplex PCR; TCRdb lists only in-frame clones, some missing. The table has almost 55,000 clones, 75% to 95% seen once. J is TRBJ2-2 and V is TRBV7-2; 7 bases are shared with TRBD1. The sequenced sample was blood. The receptor comes from a person in their 70s with breast cancer. The CDR3 coding sequence is TGTGCCAGCAGCCCGACAGGGACCACCGGGGAGCTGTTTTTT. Translation gives CASSPTGTTGELFF.